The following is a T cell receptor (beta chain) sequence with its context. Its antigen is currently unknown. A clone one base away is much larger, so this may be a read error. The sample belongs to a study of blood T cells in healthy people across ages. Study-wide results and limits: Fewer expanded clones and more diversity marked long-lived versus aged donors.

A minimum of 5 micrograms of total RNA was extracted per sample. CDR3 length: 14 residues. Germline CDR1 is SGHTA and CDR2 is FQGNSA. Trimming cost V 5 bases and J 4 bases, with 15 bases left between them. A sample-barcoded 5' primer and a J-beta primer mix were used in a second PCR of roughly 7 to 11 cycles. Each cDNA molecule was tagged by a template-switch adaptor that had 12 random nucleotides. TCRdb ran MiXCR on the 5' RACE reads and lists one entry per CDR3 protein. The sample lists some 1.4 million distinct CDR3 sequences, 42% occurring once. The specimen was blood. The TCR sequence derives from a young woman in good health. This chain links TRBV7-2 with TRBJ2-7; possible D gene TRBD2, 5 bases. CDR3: CASSVTWTFYEQYF. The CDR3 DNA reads TGTGCCAGCAGCGTAACCTGGACTTTTTACGAGCAGTACTTC.